The TCR beta chain described here comes from a study of a mutant IDH1 vaccine in newly diagnosed glioma. Clones were sequenced by immunoSEQ multiplex PCR, and TCRdb holds only the in-frame ones, with some missing. The sample includes around 50,000 clones, just over 85% of them seen just once. CDR3 length: 15 amino acids. CDR1 is SGHNT and CDR2 is YYREEE in the germline V gene (reference sequence). V lost 2 bases and J lost 5, with 16 bases in between. Time point given: baseline, week 1 (first vaccination visit). Treatment described: pre-vaccination baseline after standard-of-care therapy. V and J are TRBV5-4 and TRBJ2-5, with a weak D call TRBD2 (7 bases). This specimen was PBMCs, taken from a glioma patient treated with radiotherapy, temozolomide or both. The sequence was collected from a man aged 40-50 years with glioma. This chain's CDR3 is CASSLFGGRTETQYF. CDR3 coding DNA: TGTGCCAGCAGCTTATTCGGGGGGCGCACGGAGACCCAGTACTTC.